The sequence of this T cell receptor (beta chain) was determined in a study of siplizumab effects on memory and regulatory T cells. Each sample yielded around 9.3 x 10^4 assayed TCR templates. TCRdb keeps only in-frame clones here, not all; method: immunoSEQ multiplex PCR. The sample has over 70,000 clones; about nine tenths are singletons. General study points: With siplizumab, Treg-derived clones averaged approximately 72% of mappable alloreactive CD4+ clones, versus more than 25% in controls. Alloreactive sequences that could be traced to unstimulated CD4+ memory cells showed a significant reduction under siplizumab.

As concerns this clone: What it recognizes is unknown.

There are 16 residues in the CDR3. J gave up 7 bases and V 0 bases, and 9 bases lay outside the gene matches. Germline CDR1 reads LGHNA; CDR2 reads YSLEER. The chain employs TRBV4-3 and TRBJ2-1; TRBD2 aligns across 7 bases. The receptor was isolated from a human donor in good health. Sequencing was performed on CD4+ T cells sorted from blood. In DNA form, the CDR3 reads TGCGCCAGCAGCCAAGATTCTCGCGGGAGTAGTAATGAGCAGTTCTTC. Translation gives CASSQDSRGSSNEQFF.